These T cell receptor beta chains were read from a single sample in a study of blood T cell repertoires in COVID-19. This table comes from immunoSEQ multiplex PCR, and its TCRdb copy is limited to in-frame clones, with some not included. This repertoire shows some 200,000 clones, 90% to 95% found once; its top ten account for approximately 1.2%. Sequenced input: peripheral blood. These receptors originate from a man aged 30 to 39 with acute or convalescent COVID-19. Each CDR3 is given with its conserved first and last residue. Clone size is not always given. Where it is, it says once, few, many or a class for expanded clones.

v_gene	j_gene	abundance	CDR3aa
TRBV18	TRBJ1-2	-	CASSPLVQGRDGYTF
TRBV6-6	TRBJ2-7	-	CASSSPGLGDYEQYF
TRBV9	TRBJ2-7	-	CASSVDPGYEQYF
TRBV10-3	TRBJ1-2	-	CAITQGDTNYGYTF
TRBV19	TRBJ1-1	-	CASSIVQGVVTEAFF
TRBV2	TRBJ2-6	-	CASSESSGANVLTF
TRBV2	TRBJ2-3	once	CASREGSSTDTQYF
TRBV23-1	TRBJ2-7	-	CASLGLAGGKGYEQYF
TRBV28	TRBJ1-5	-	CASTNTVYSNQPQHF
TRBV9	TRBJ1-2	-	CASSALGGSGYTF
TRBV4-1	TRBJ2-1	-	CASRPLGDNEQFF
TRBV7-2	TRBJ2-3	-	CASSFDRGSSTDTQYF
TRBV28	TRBJ1-2	-	CASSLAGRGNYGYTF
TRBV14	TRBJ2-3	-	CASSPIGLAGATDTQYF
TRBV6-5	TRBJ1-1	-	CASSTLGQPNTEAFF
TRBV18	TRBJ2-2	-	CASSPGTANTGELFF
TRBV5-1	TRBJ1-6	-	CASSLTGPMDSPLHF
TRBV3-1/TRBV3-2	TRBJ2-1	-	CASRRRGGYNEQFF
TRBV28	TRBJ2-7	-	CASSSPGQGRWEQYF
TRBV6-5	TRBJ1-1	-	CASSRPTTEAFF
TRBV18	TRBJ1-3	-	CASWTGSGNTIYF
TRBV6-5	TRBJ1-2	few	CASSYGTGRFYGYTF
TRBV5-4	TRBJ1-6	-	CASSLAGVQNSPLHF
TRBV19	TRBJ1-1	-	CASSLRGGGAGSNTEAFF
TRBV30	TRBJ1-1	-	CAWGRPGGAFF
TRBV30	TRBJ1-2	-	CADRKIYGYTF
TRBV23-1	TRBJ1-5	-	CASSRKGQSDQPQHF
TRBV10-3	TRBJ2-2	-	CAIRGTGTGELFF
TRBV19	TRBJ1-2	-	CASIGDRAPNGYTF
TRBV11-1	TRBJ1-1	-	CASSSQGKAFF
TRBV24-1	TRBJ2-3	-	CATSDFRQVGGYTQYF
TRBV7-3	TRBJ2-5	-	CASSLTGGETQYF
TRBV15	TRBJ1-2	-	CATSSGTGDFGYTF
TRBV10-3	TRBJ2-2	-	CAISPGTSGSGELFF
TRBV12-5	TRBJ1-2	-	CASGGQSWGYTF
TRBV5-1	TRBJ1-3	-	CASSLGSRDSSGNTIYF